These T cell receptor beta chains were read from a single sample in a study of T cell changes during pregnancy in multiple sclerosis. TCRdb keeps only in-frame clones here, not all; method: immunoSEQ multiplex PCR. The sample lists about 100,000 clones, more than 90% seen once, with around 1.2% in the top ten. The sample was peripheral blood, taken in the second trimester of pregnancy. The receptors derive from a female donor with multiple sclerosis, enrolled in a pregnancy study. Each CDR3 is given with its conserved first and last residue. The D gene is left open where the match is weak. Clone size is shown for a subset of rows, as once, few, many or a class of expanded clone.

clone size,D gene,J gene,CDR3 length,V gene,CDR3 DNA,CDR3 protein
NA,NA,TRBJ2-7,13,TRBV7-8,TGTGCCAGCAGCCGTGGGCAGGCCTACGAGCAGTACTTC,CASSRGQAYEQYF
NA,TRBD1,TRBJ1-2,14,TRBV6-5,TGTGCCAGTTTGGACAGGGATCGGGTCTATGGCTACACCTTC,CASLDRDRVYGYTF
once,NA,TRBJ2-7,12,TRBV19,TGTGCCAGCCGCACTACTGGAGGCGAGCAGTACTTC,CASRTTGGEQYF
NA,TRBD1,TRBJ1-2,13,TRBV28,TGTGCCAGCAGTTTATCAGGGGGCTATGGCTACACCTTC,CASSLSGGYGYTF
NA,NA,TRBJ1-3,12,TRBV19,TGTGCCAGTCACACCTCTGGAAACACCATATATTTT,CASHTSGNTIYF
NA,NA,TRBJ1-2,16,TRBV4-2,TGTGCCAGCAGCCAAGATCTCTTGTCCAGGGAGGGTGGCTACACCTTC,CASSQDLLSREGGYTF
NA,TRBD2,TRBJ2-7,15,TRBV7-8,TGTGCCAGCAGCTTAGGAGTAGCGGGAGATGGGGAGCAGTACTTC,CASSLGVAGDGEQYF
once,NA,TRBJ2-1,14,TRBV7-7,TGTGCCAGCAGCCAAAGTCGGACAGACAATGAGCAGTTCTTC,CASSQSRTDNEQFF
NA,TRBD2,TRBJ2-2,15,TRBV5-1,TGCGCCAGCAGCTTGGGCGGGACTAACCCCGGGGAGCTGTTTTTT,CASSLGGTNPGELFF
NA,NA,TRBJ2-1,13,TRBV7-8,TGTGCTTTAGGGGGGGAGTCCTACAATGAGCAGTTCTTC,CALGGESYNEQFF
NA,NA,TRBJ2-2,14,TRBV6-5,TGTGCCAGCAGTTCCGACTTCAACGCCGGGGAGCTGTTTTTT,CASSSDFNAGELFF
NA,TRBD1,TRBJ1-4,15,TRBV19,TGTGCCAGTTCAGACAGGGGCGCAACTAATGAAAAACTGTTTTTT,CASSDRGATNEKLFF
NA,NA,TRBJ1-1,15,TRBV27,TGTGCCAGCAGATCACTCAGGGCGATGAACACTGAAGCTTTCTTT,CASRSLRAMNTEAFF
NA,NA,TRBJ2-2,15,TRBV5-1,TGCGCCAGCAGCTTATCGCAGGGATGGAACGGGGAGCTGTTTTTT,CASSLSQGWNGELFF
once,TRBD2,TRBJ2-5,14,TRBV5-1,TGCGCCAGCAGCTCGCGGGGGGCGGGAGAGACCCAGTACTTC,CASSSRGAGETQYF
NA,NA,TRBJ2-2,17,TRBV19,TGTGCCAGTACGGTCAGGGCTCGCCTAGAGAGAACCGGGGAGCTGTTTTTT,CASTVRARLERTGELFF
NA,NA,TRBJ2-3,14,TRBV11-2,TGTGCCAGCAGCTTCGGGACACGTCCAGATACGCAGTATTTT,CASSFGTRPDTQYF
NA,NA,TRBJ1-5,14,TRBV27,TGTGCCAGCAGTTTTCGGCAGGGCAATCAGCCCCAGCATTTT,CASSFRQGNQPQHF
NA,TRBD1,TRBJ2-4,14,TRBV7-9,TGTGCCAGCAGCCCAGGACAGGATTGGGACATTCAGTACTTC,CASSPGQDWDIQYF
NA,NA,TRBJ2-2,14,TRBV9,TGTGCCAGCAGCCCCCGAGGCCTCACCGGGGAGCTGTTTTTT,CASSPRGLTGELFF
NA,TRBD1,TRBJ2-1,17,TRBV18,TGTGCCAGCTCACCAGGCCTCCCGGGACAGGGGTTGAATGAGCAGTTCTTC,CASSPGLPGQGLNEQFF
NA,NA,TRBJ2-1,13,TRBV9,TGTGCCAGCAGCGTCCAGGCTTACAATGAGCAGTTCTTC,CASSVQAYNEQFF
NA,NA,TRBJ2-7,15,TRBV19,TGTGCCAGTAGTATAGGTGCCGGGACATACTACGAGCAGTACTTC,CASSIGAGTYYEQYF
NA,NA,TRBJ1-2,12,TRBV7-9,TGTGCCAGCAGCTACCCGGGTCATGGCTACACCTTC,CASSYPGHGYTF
NA,TRBD2,TRBJ2-1,15,TRBV13,TGTGCCAGCAGCCGACTAGCGGGGGAGGACGATGAGCAGTTCTTC,CASSRLAGEDDEQFF
NA,NA,TRBJ2-3,14,TRBV11-3,TGTGCCAGGATTGCAGGGGATAGCACAGATACGCAGTATTTT,CARIAGDSTDTQYF
NA,TRBD1,TRBJ2-7,15,TRBV15,TGTGCCACCAGCAGAGAGGACAGGGGGCGACACGAGCAGTACTTC,CATSREDRGRHEQYF
NA,TRBD1,TRBJ2-5,12,TRBV28,TGTGCCAGCAGTTTAAGGGGGCAGACCCAGTACTTC,CASSLRGQTQYF